This T cell receptor beta chain was retrieved from a study of cytomegalovirus exposure and HLA in healthy donors. Assay used: immunoSEQ multiplex PCR; TCRdb lists only in-frame clones, some missing. Here the sample spans more than 300,000 clones, 70% to 90% being singletons. Points from the study as a whole: Many donors shared some public TCRs, even though most TCR sequences were rare. TCR beta chains numbering about 160 were designated cytomegalovirus-associated.

A few counts support this clone. As yet, its antigen is unknown. Per the germline V gene, CDR1 is MNHEY and CDR2 is SVGAGI. The CDR3 runs to 15 residues. V lost 5 bases and J lost 6; bases outside the gene matches: 9. This clonotype was sampled from a woman between 18 and 30 years old in good health and CMV-seronegative. The sequenced material came from PBMCs. This sequence joins TRBV6-5 and TRBJ1-5, with TRBD1 matching over 8 bases. The CDR3 region has the DNA TGTGCCAGCAGTACCACGGGACAGGAAAGTCAGCCCCAGCATTTT. Encoded protein: CASSTTGQESQPQHF.